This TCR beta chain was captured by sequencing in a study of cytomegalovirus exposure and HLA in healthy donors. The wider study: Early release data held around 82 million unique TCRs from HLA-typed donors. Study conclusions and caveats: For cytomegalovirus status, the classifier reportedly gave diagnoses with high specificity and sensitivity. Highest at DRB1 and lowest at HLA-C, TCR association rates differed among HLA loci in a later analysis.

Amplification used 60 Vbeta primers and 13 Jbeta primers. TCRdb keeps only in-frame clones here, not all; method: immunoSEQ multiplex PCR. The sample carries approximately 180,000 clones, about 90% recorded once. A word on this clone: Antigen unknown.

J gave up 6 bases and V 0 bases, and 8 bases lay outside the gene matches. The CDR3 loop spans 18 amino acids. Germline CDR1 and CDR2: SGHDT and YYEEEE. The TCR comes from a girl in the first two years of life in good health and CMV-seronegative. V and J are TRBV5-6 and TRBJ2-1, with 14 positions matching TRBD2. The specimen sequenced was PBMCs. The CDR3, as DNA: TGTGCCAGCAGCTTGGTGGGCCCGACTAGCGGGAGGGCCAATGAGCAGTTCTTC. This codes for CASSLVGPTSGRANEQFF.